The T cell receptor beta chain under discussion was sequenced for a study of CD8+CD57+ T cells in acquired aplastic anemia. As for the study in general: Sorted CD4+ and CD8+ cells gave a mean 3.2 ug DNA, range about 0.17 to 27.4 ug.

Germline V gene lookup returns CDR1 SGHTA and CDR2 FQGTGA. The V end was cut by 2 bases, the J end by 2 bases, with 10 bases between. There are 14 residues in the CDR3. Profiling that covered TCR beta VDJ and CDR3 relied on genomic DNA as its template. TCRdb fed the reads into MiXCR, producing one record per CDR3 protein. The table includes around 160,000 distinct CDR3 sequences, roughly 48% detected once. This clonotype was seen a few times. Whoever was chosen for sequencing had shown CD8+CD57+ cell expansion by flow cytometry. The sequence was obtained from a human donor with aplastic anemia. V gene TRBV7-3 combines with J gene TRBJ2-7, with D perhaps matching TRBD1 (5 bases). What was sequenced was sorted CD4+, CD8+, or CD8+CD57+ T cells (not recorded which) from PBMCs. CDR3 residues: CASSLGRGPYEQYF. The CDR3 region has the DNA TGTGCCAGCAGCTTAGGTAGGGGCCCCTACGAGCAGTACTTC. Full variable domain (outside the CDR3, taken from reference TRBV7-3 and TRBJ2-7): GAGVSQTPSNKVTEKGKYVELRCDPISGHTALYWYRQSLGQGPEFLIYFQGTGAADDSGLPNDRFFAVRPEGSVSTLKIQRTERGDSAVYLCASSLGRGPYEQYFGPGTRLTVT.